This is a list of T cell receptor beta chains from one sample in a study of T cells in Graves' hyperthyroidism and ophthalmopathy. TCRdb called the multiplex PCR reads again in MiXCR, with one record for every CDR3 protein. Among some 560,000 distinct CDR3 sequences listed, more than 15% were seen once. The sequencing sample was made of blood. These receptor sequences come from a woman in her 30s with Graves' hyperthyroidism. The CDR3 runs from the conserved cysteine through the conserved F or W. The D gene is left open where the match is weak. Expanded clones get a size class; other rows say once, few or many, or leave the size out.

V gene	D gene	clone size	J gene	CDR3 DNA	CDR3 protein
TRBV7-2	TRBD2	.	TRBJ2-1	TGTGCCAGCAGCTTAATTAGCGGGGCTGACGCTGAGCAGTTCTTC	CASSLISGADAEQFF
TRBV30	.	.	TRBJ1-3	TGTGCCTGGAGTGTATATACCCCCGGGGGTGGTGGAAACACCATATATTTT	CAWSVYTPGGGGNTIYF
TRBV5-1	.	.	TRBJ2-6	TGCGCCAGCAGCTTGGGTGGAAGCTCTGGGGCCAACGTCCTGACTTTC	CASSLGGSSGANVLTF
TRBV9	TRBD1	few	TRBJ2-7	TGTGCCAGCAGCGCTCAGGGACAGGGTCTCGACGAGCAGTACTTC	CASSAQGQGLDEQYF
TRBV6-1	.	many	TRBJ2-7	TGTGCCAGCAGCTACAGGCCTCTGGACAGCCACGAGCAGTACTTC	CASSYRPLDSHEQYF
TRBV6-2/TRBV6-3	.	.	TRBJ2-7	TGTGCCAGCAGCGTCAGGGGACCTAGCGAGCAGTACTTC	CASSVRGPSEQYF
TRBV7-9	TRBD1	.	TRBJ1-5	TGTGCCAGCAGCTACATCGAGACAGGGGGCGGGAGCAATCAGCCCCAGCATTTT	CASSYIETGGGSNQPQHF
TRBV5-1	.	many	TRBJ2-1	TGCGCCAGCAGCTTAGGCAGAGCGAATGAGCAGTTCTTC	CASSLGRANEQFF
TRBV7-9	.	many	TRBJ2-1	TGTGCCAGCAGCTTCGGCTGGGGGGACAATGAGCAGTTCTTC	CASSFGWGDNEQFF
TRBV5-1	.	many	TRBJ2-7	TGCGCCAGCAGCTTAGATGGGGGACACGAGCAGTACTTC	CASSLDGGHEQYF
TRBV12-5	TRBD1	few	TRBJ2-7	TGTGCTAGTGGTTTGGGCCACGGGACAGGGGTAAGCGAGCAGTACTTC	CASGLGHGTGVSEQYF
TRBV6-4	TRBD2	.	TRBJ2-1	TGTGCCAGCAGTGACTCGGGCCTAGCGGGATTAGGGCAGTTCTTC	CASSDSGLAGLGQFF
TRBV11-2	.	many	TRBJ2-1	TGTGCCAGCAGCCCTTACTACAGTGCCTACAATGAGCAGTTCTTC	CASSPYYSAYNEQFF
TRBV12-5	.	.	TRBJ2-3	TGTGCTAGTGGGGACGGGGGTGGGGGGACGCAGTATTTT	CASGDGGGGTQYF
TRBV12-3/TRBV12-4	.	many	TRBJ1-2	TGTGCCCAATATGGCTACACCTTC	CAQYGYTF
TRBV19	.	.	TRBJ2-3	TGTGCCAGTAGTATAGATCCCAGGGATCGAGACCACACAGATACGCAGTATTTT	CASSIDPRDRDHTDTQYF
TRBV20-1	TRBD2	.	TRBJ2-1	TGCAGTGCTAGATCCTTGGGGACTAGCGGGAAGTATGAGCAGTTCTTC	CSARSLGTSGKYEQFF
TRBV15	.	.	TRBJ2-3	TGTGCCACCAGCAGTTCAAAGGGGACAGATACGCAGTATTTT	CATSSSKGTDTQYF
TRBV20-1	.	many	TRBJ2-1	TGCAGTGCTGGGGACACCCGGAATGAGCAGTTCTTC	CSAGDTRNEQFF
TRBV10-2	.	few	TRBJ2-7	TGCGCCAGCAGCCAGACAGAGTCCTACGAGCAGTACTTC	CASSQTESYEQYF
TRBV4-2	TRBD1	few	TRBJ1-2	TGTGCCAGCAGCCAAGATAAGGGCAGAGGGGGCTCTGGTGGCTACACCTTC	CASSQDKGRGGSGGYTF
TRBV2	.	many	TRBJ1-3	TGTGCCAGCAGTTACGGAAACACCATATATTTT	CASSYGNTIYF
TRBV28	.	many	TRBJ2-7	TGTGCCAGCAGTTTAGGGCTAGTAGACTACGAGCAGTACTTC	CASSLGLVDYEQYF